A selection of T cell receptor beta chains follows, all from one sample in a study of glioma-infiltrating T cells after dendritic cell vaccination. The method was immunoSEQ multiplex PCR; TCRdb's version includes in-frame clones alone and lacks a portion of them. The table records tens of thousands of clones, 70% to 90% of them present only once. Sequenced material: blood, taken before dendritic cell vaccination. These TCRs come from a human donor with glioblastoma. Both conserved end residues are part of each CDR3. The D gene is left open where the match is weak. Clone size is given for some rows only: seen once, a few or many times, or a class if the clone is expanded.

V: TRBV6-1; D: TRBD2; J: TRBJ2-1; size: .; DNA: TGTGCCAGCAGTGGGACTAGCGGGGGGCCAGCCTACAATGAGCAGTTCTTC; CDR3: CASSGTSGGPAYNEQFF
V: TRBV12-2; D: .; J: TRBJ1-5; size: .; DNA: TGTGCAAGTCGCTTAATAGGGAGGGCCACCGATCAGCCCCAGCATTTT; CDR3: CASRLIGRATDQPQHF
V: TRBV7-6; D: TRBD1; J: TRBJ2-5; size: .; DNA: TGTGCCAGCAGCGTGACCACAGGGGGCCGGGAGACCCAGTACTTC; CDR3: CASSVTTGGRETQYF
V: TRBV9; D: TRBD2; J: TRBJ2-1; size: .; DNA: TGTGCCAGCAGCGATCCCGGGACTAGCGCGGCCCATGAGCAGTTCTTC; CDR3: CASSDPGTSAAHEQFF
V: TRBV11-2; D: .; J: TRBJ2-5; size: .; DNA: TGTGCCAGCAGCTTGTCCCGGGTTGCACAAGAGACCCAGTACTTC; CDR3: CASSLSRVAQETQYF
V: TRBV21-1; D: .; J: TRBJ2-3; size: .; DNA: TGTGCCAGAGAATGGCCGCGGGGGGCAGATACGCAGTATTTT; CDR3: CAREWPRGADTQYF
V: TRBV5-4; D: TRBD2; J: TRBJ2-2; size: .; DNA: TGTGCCAGCAGCCGGACTAGCGGGGGGAACACCGGGGAGCTGTTTTTT; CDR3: CASSRTSGGNTGELFF
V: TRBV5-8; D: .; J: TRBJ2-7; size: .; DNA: TGTGCCAGCACCCAGCCGGGAGCCTACGAGCAGTACTTC; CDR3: CASTQPGAYEQYF
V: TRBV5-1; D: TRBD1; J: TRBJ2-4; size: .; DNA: TGCGCCAGCAGCTCCGGGACAGGGGAGAAGAACATTCAGTACTTC; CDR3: CASSSGTGEKNIQYF
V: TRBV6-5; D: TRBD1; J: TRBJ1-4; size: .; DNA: TGTGCCAGCAGTTACGCCCCCGGGACAGGGAACGAAAAACTGTTTTTT; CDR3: CASSYAPGTGNEKLFF
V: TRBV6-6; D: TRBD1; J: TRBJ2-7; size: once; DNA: TGTGCCAGCAGTATTCACGACAGGGGGAGACCCTACGAGCAGTACTTC; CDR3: CASSIHDRGRPYEQYF
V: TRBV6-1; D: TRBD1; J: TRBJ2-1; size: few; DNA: TGTGCCAGCAGTGAAGCTGGGGCAGGGGGCCGATGGGGTGAGCAGTTCTTC; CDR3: CASSEAGAGGRWGEQFF
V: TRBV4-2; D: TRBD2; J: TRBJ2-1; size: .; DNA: TGTGCCAGCAGCCAAGTCGCCGGGACTAGGAATGAGCAGTTCTTC; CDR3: CASSQVAGTRNEQFF
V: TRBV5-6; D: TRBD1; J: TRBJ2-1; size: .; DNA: TGTGCCAGCAGCTACGGTCCCCTCGGGACAGGGTTCAATGAGCAGTTCTTC; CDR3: CASSYGPLGTGFNEQFF
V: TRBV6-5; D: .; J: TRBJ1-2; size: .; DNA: TGTGCCAGCAGCATCGACAGATTCTTCTATGGCTACACCTTC; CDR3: CASSIDRFFYGYTF
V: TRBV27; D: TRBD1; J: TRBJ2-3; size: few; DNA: TGTGCCAGCAGTTTCCGGGACAGGGAAGATACGCAGTATTTT; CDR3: CASSFRDREDTQYF
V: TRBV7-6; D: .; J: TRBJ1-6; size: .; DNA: TGTGCCAGCAGCTTAGAAGGTGCAGGGAATTCACCCCTCCACTTT; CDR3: CASSLEGAGNSPLHF
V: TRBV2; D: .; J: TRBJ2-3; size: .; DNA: TGTGCCAGCAGTGAATTGGCTCAAATCGGGGCAGATACGCAGTATTTT; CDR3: CASSELAQIGADTQYF
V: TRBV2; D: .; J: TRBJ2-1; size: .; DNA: TGTGCCAGCAGTGAATCCCTACTGACCGGGACTCTGCCCGATGAGCAGTTCTTC; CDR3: CASSESLLTGTLPDEQFF
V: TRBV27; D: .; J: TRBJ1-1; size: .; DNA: TGTGCCAGCAGTTTCGGGAATCGGAACACTGAAGCTTTCTTT; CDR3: CASSFGNRNTEAFF
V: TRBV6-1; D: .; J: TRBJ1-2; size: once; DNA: TGTGCCAGCACCGAATCTTGGCAGGGCAATGGCTACACCTTC; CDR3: CASTESWQGNGYTF
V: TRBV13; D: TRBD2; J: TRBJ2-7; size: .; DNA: TGTGCCAGCAGCCCGACCCCAACTAGCGGGGGGCCCCCAACGAGCTCCTACGAGCAGTACTTC; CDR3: CASSPTPTSGGPPTSSYEQYF
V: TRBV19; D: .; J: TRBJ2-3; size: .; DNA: TGTGCCAGTAGTATACCCTCACAGGGTGATTTAGATACGCAGTATTTT; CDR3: CASSIPSQGDLDTQYF
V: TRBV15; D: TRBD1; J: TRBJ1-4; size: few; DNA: TGTGCCACCAGCAACTACAGGGGGACTAATGAAAAACTGTTTTTT; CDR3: CATSNYRGTNEKLFF